These 25 T cell receptor beta chains were all obtained from the same sample, sequenced in a study of breast tumors, draining lymph nodes, adjacent tissues. MiXCR, applied by TCRdb to the multiplex PCR reads, yields one record per CDR3 protein. Here the sample spans 80,000 to 130,000 distinct CDR3 sequences, 21% being singletons. Axillary draining lymph nodes of breast cancer patients supplied the node samples. The source material was axillary lymph node tissue. Every receptor here comes from a female donor with breast cancer. Some clones in this sample may be carry-over from other donors' samples.

About this clonotype: This could be a read error, since a much larger clone is one nucleotide away. The gene calls are TRBV4-1 and TRBJ2-2, with D maybe TRBD2 (5 bases). CDR3 length equals 14 residues. Germline CDR1 and CDR2: MGHRA and YSYEKL. CDR3 in DNA: TGCGCCAGCAGCCTCCAAACGAACACCGGGGAGCTGGTTTTT. Protein: CASSLQTNTGELVF.

The table lists this clonotype with many counts. The chain employs TRBV20-1 and TRBJ2-5; tentatively, D is TRBD1 (5 bases). Germline V gives CDR1 DFQATT, CDR2 SNEGSKA (reference sequence). V lost 3 bases to trimming and J lost 2 bases, with 13 bases between them. This CDR3 is 14 amino acids long. The CDR3 loop is CSASLWGLQETQYF. CDR3 DNA: TGCAGTGCTAGCCTTTGGGGCTTACAAGAGACCCAGTACTTC.

This clonotype was seen many times. V is TRBV2 and J is TRBJ1-4; D is undetermined. From germline, CDR1 is SNHLY and CDR2 FYNNEI. Trimming pared 7 bases from V and 8 bases from J, leaving 20 bases between. There are 15 residues in the CDR3. CDR3 DNA: TGTGCCAGCACTAGGAAGCCACACCCCGGGGAAAAACTGTTTTTT. Translation gives CASTRKPHPGEKLFF.

This clonotype was picked up many times. The chain has TRBV10-3 and TRBJ2-2; 8 bases align to TRBD2. After removal of 2 bases from V and 7 bases from J, the junction contained 9 bases not matched to a gene. The CDR3 covers 16 residues. Germline V CDR1 and CDR2: ENHRY, SYGVKD. The chain's CDR3 is CAISEEASGPSGELFF. CDR3 in DNA: TGTGCCATCAGTGAGGAGGCTAGCGGGCCTAGCGGGGAGCTGTTTTTT.

The chain combines TRBV30 with TRBJ2-7; 12 bases align to TRBD2. The CDR3 spans 20 residues. J lost 4 bases, V lost 1 base, and 20 bases had no gene match. Germline CDR1 and CDR2: GTSNPN and SVGIG (reference sequence). The CDR3 here is CAWSGGPGRETSGRSYEQYF. The CDR3 region has the DNA TGTGCCTGGAGTGGCGGGCCCGGACGGGAGACTAGCGGGAGATCTTACGAGCAGTACTTC.

This clonotype was counted many times. The CDR3 is CSAKKAGGPYNEQFF. The CDR3, as DNA: TGCAGTGCTAAAAAAGCGGGAGGGCCCTACAATGAGCAGTTCTTC. This chain connects TRBV20-1 to TRBJ2-1; 10 bases fit TRBD2. The CDR3 consists of 15 residues. Germline assignment: CDR1 DFQATT and CDR2 SNEGSKA (reference sequence). V shed 4 bases and J 2 bases; nucleotides not matched to a gene: 5.

This clonotype was recorded at least ten times. The chain uses TRBV11-2 and TRBJ2-7, with D perhaps assigned TRBD1 or TRBD2 (7 bases each). There are 15 residues in the CDR3. Trimming removed 5 bases at V and 3 bases at J, with 17 bases between. Germline V gene lookup returns CDR1 SGHAT and CDR2 FQNNGV. CDR3 region: CASSILQGRGYEQYF. In nucleotides, the CDR3 is TGTGCCAGCAGCATATTACAGGGGAGGGGCTACGAGCAGTACTTC.

This chain joins TRBV27 and TRBJ2-1; 9 bases fit TRBD1. Unmatched junction bases numbered 7, after V lost 8 bases and J lost 8 bases. Germline V CDR1 and CDR2: MNHEY, SMNVEV (reference sequence). This CDR3 has 13 residues. CDR3 sequence: CASGNGQGYEQFF. The CDR3 region has the DNA TGTGCCAGCGGAAATGGACAGGGGTATGAGCAGTTCTTC.

This clonotype occurred many times. The V and J genes are TRBV14 and TRBJ2-2; unclear D gene. V lost 0 bases to trimming and J lost 8 bases, with 7 bases between them. The CDR3 is 13 amino acids. Germline CDR1 is SGHDN and CDR2 is FVKESK. CDR3 DNA: TGTGCCAGCAGCCAAGATGGGCTTGGGGAGCTGTTTTTT. It is translated as CASSQDGLGELFF.

The V and J genes are TRBV5-1 and TRBJ1-5; a weak D match, TRBD1 (6 bases). The germline V gene has CDR1 SGHRS and CDR2 YFSETQ. This CDR3 spans 16 amino acids. The V gene lost 5 bases and the J gene lost 6 bases, with 21 bases spanning the gap. CDR3 DNA sequence: TGCGCCAGCAGGGGGATGTCGAACTCACAGGGTCAGCCCCAGCATTTT. Translation gives CASRGMSNSQGQPQHF.

This clonotype was observed a single time. This rearrangement joins TRBV7-9 to TRBJ2-3; TRBD2 aligns across 13 bases. Germline V gives CDR1 SEHNR, CDR2 FQNEAQ (reference sequence). Trimming removed 7 bases from V and 10 bases from J; junction bases left unmatched: 17. The CDR3 runs to 17 residues. The CDR3 DNA reads TGTGCCAGCATCCCCGGGCCCACTAGCGGGGGGGCAGGTTCGCAGTATTTT. Translated, it gives CASIPGPTSGGAGSQYF.

This clonotype was seen repeatedly, ten times or more. The genes are TRBV11-2 and TRBJ2-7; D is undetermined. V gave up 5 bases and J gave up 2 bases, with 7 bases separating them. The CDR3 loop spans 12 amino acids. Germline V gives CDR1 SGHAT, CDR2 FQNNGV. The CDR3 nucleotides are TGTGCCAGCAGCCTGAACCCCTACGAGCAGTACTTC. This gives the protein CASSLNPYEQYF. Full variable domain (outside the CDR3, taken from reference TRBV11-2 and TRBJ2-7): EAGVAQSPRYKIIEKRQSVAFWCNPISGHATLYWYQQILGQGPKLLIQFQNNGVVDDSQLPKDRFSAERLKGVDSTLKIQPAKLEDSAVYLCASSLNPYEQYFGPGTRLTVT.

This clonotype was detected many times. The V gene is TRBV7-2, the J gene TRBJ2-7; D remains unclear. Trimming removed 2 bases at V and 2 bases at J, with 4 bases between. Germline V CDR1 and CDR2: SGHTA, FQGNSA. CDR3 size: 12 residues. Here the CDR3 reads CASSLTPYEQYF. The CDR3 DNA follows: TGTGCCAGCAGCTTAACCCCCTACGAGCAGTACTTC.

This clonotype was detected many times. This sequence joins TRBV6-6 and TRBJ1-2; no clear D gene. The CDR3 loop spans 12 amino acids. Germline V gene data show CDR1 as MNHNY and CDR2 as SVGAGI (reference sequence). V was pared by 8 bases and J by 2 bases, with 9 bases between. The DNA of the CDR3 is TGTGCCAGCTGGGGAAGGAACTATGGCTACACCTTC. It translates to CASWGRNYGYTF.

Of note for this clonotype: A much larger clonotype is one base distant, so this may be a read error. The chain uses TRBV6-1 and TRBJ2-3; TRBD1 or TRBD2 may be the D gene (5 bases each). CDR1 and CDR2 from the germline V gene are MNHNS and SASEGT. CDR3 length: 15 amino acids. Trimming left V 4 bases short and J 5 bases short, with 16 bases between. The CDR3 loop reads CASSGGIPGRDTQYF. The CDR3 coding sequence is TGTGCCAGCAGTGGAGGGATACCAGGGCGAGATACGCAGTATTTT.

V usage is TRBV28 and J usage is TRBJ2-3, with a weak D call TRBD1 (6 bases). Germline V lookup: CDR1 MDHEN, CDR2 SYDVKM. The V end was cut by 1 base, the J end by 2 bases, with 10 bases between. The CDR3 sequence is 15 residues long. The CDR3 nucleotides read TGTGCCAGCAGTTTATCAGGGGCCCACACAGATACGCAGTATTTT. Translated, it gives CASSLSGAHTDTQYF.

This clonotype was counted many times. The rearrangement joins TRBV2 to TRBJ1-2; maybe TRBD1 (6 bases). Germline V gives CDR1 SNHLY, CDR2 FYNNEI. The CDR3 loop spans 11 amino acids. Trimming removed 6 bases from V and 6 bases from J, with 8 bases in between. As DNA, the CDR3 is TGTGCCAGCAGCAGGACAGATGGCTACACCTTC. As protein: CASSRTDGYTF.

Many counts were recorded for this clonotype. The chain couples TRBV6-2 or TRBV6-3 to TRBJ1-2; TRBD1 might be the D (5 bases). Germline lookup yields CDR1 MNHEY and CDR2 SVGEGT. The CDR3 runs to 14 residues. V was trimmed by 2 bases and J by 8 bases, leaving 15 bases between them. The CDR3 nucleotides are TGTGCCAGCAGTTACGATGGGGCGGTGTACGGCTACACCTTC. Translated, it gives CASSYDGAVYGYTF.

Of note for this clonotype: This sequence may be a read error, since a much larger clone differs from it by one base. The chain links TRBV5-1 to TRBJ2-5; 7 nucleotides line up with TRBD1. CDR1 is SGHRS and CDR2 is YFSETQ in the germline V gene. This CDR3 region has 17 residues. CDR3 nucleotide sequence: TGCGCCAGCAGCTTGTATAACCCGGGACAGAGTAGAGAGACCCAGTGCTTC. Protein sequence: CASSLYNPGQSRETQCF.

This clonotype showed up many times. V usage is TRBV10-2 and J usage is TRBJ2-1, with D tentatively TRBD1 (7 bases). V shed 6 bases and J shed 1 base, with 13 bases lying between them. Looked up from germline, CDR1 is WSHSY and CDR2 is SAAADI. The length of the CDR3 is 15 residues. The CDR3 DNA follows: TGCGCCAGCAGGGAGGGGGCCCTATCCTACAATGAGCAGTTCTTC. Translation gives CASREGALSYNEQFF.

Ten or more counts support this clonotype. The chain links TRBV12-3 or TRBV12-4 to TRBJ2-7, with 8 bases matching TRBD1. This CDR3 is built from 14 residues. Losses at the gene ends were 5 bases for V and 6 bases for J; bases not matched to a gene: 9. In DNA form, the CDR3 reads TGTGCCAGCAGTGCGACAGGGGTGTTCCCCGAGCAGTACTTC. This gives the protein CASSATGVFPEQYF.

This clonotype appeared once. This may come from a read error, since a much larger clone is one base off. The gene calls are TRBV7-6 and TRBJ2-2; no clear D. This CDR3 spans 16 amino acids. V lost 8 bases and J 2 bases, leaving 18 bases between the germline ends. CDR1 SGHVS and CDR2 FNYEAQ come from the germline V gene. CDR3 nucleotide sequence: TGTGCCAGCGGCTCCGGGTATGGGGTAAACACCGGGGAGCTGTTTTTT. Translation gives CASGSGYGVNTGELFF.

The chain combines TRBV28 with TRBJ2-1; D is undetermined. V was trimmed by 1 base and J by 12 bases, leaving 13 bases between them. The germline V gene has CDR1 MDHEN and CDR2 SYDVKM. This CDR3 spans 13 amino acids. DNA of the CDR3: TGTGCCAGCAGTTTATTTTGGGCAGATGGGCAGTTCTTC. This sequence encodes CASSLFWADGQFF. The entire variable domain, with the rest obtained from reference TRBV28 and TRBJ2-1, is as follows: DVKVTQSSRYLVKRTGEKVFLECVQDMDHENMFWYRQDPGLGLRLIYFSYDVKMKEKGDIPEGYSVSREKKERFSLILESASTNQTSMYLCASSLFWADGQFFGPGTRLTVL.

This clonotype was seen repeatedly, ten times or more. The chain carries TRBV5-1 and TRBJ2-3; 7 bases are a match to TRBD1. The CDR3 is made up of 15 amino acids. V dropped 3 bases and J dropped 2; count of bases not matched to a gene: 6. Germline V gene sequence: CDR1 SGHRS, CDR2 YFSETQ. The chain's CDR3 is CASSSTDRSTDTQYF. CDR3 DNA: TGCGCCAGCAGCTCTACGGACAGGTCCACAGATACGCAGTATTTT.

CDR3 sequence reads: CASSSTGSLQAGELFF. The CDR3 region has the DNA TGTGCCAGCAGCAGTACAGGGAGTTTACAGGCCGGGGAGCTGTTTTTT. This chain joins TRBV7-2 and TRBJ2-2; possibly TRBD1 for D (6 bases). CDR3 length equals 16 residues. CDR1 is SGHTA and CDR2 is FQGNSA in the germline V gene. V lost 5 bases and J 6 bases, leaving 19 bases between the germline ends.